These 9 T cell receptor beta chains originate from one sample sequenced in a study of blood T cells in healthy people across ages. The use of a sample-barcoded 5' primer and a J-beta primer mix characterized a second PCR of 7 to 11 cycles. Via MiXCR, TCRdb re-called the 5' RACE reads, giving one row per CDR3 protein. This sample yields over 1,200,000 distinct CDR3 sequences, of which 59% are seen a single time; about 6.3% belongs to the top ten. The sequenced material came from blood. These TCRs come from a man between 18 and 29 years old in good health.

This clonotype appeared a single time. The V and J genes are TRBV3-1 and TRBJ2-5; 7 bases are a match to TRBD2. Germline CDR1 LGHDT, CDR2 YNNKEL (reference sequence). The V gene end was trimmed by 4 bases and the J gene end by 5 bases; junction bases not matched to a gene: 4. The CDR3 runs 13 residues. CDR3 DNA sequence: TGTGCCAGCAGCCGACGACTAGCCGAGACCCAGTACTTC. Residues: CASSRRLAETQYF.

The chain links TRBV2 to TRBJ2-1; D may be TRBD1 (6 bases). The V end lost 4 bases, the J end lost 6 bases, and 13 bases lay between the germline ends. From germline, CDR1 is SNHLY and CDR2 FYNNEI. This CDR3 region has 14 residues. Written as DNA, the CDR3 is TGTGCCAGCAGTGCCCTGGTAGGGGGCAATGAGCAGTTCTTC. Translated: CASSALVGGNEQFF.

This rearrangement joins TRBV2 to TRBJ2-1; TRBD1 matches at 8 bases. With 3 bases clipped from V and 4 bases from J, the junction kept 8 bases outside the gene matches. The CDR3 contains 16 residues. Germline V gene lookup returns CDR1 SNHLY and CDR2 FYNNEI. The CDR3 nucleotides read TGTGCCAGCAGTGATAGGCGCCGGACAGGGTACAATGAGCAGTTCTTC. This encodes CASSDRRRTGYNEQFF. Based on the CDR3 plus reference TRBV2 and TRBJ2-1, the full variable domain is EPEVTQTPSHQVTQMGQEVILRCVPISNHLYFYWYRQILGQKVEFLVSFYNNEISEKSEIFDDQFSVERPDGSNFTLKIRSTKLEDSAMYFCASSDRRRTGYNEQFFGPGTRLTVL.

The genes are TRBV5-1 and TRBJ1-4, with D uncertain. Trimming took off 2 bases at V and 7 bases at J, with 15 bases between the two ends. The CDR3 sequence is 15 residues long. Germline V CDR1 and CDR2: SGHRS, YFSETQ. CDR3 sequence (DNA): TGCGCCAGCAGCTTCTCGGGGATATGGGGTGAAAAACTGTTTTTT. Protein: CASSFSGIWGEKLFF.

The rearrangement uses TRBV15 and TRBJ2-1; D unclear. CDR1 is LNHNV, CDR2 YYDKDF, per germline (reference sequence). The CDR3 is made up of 12 amino acids. With 3 bases removed from V and 10 bases from J, the gap between germline ends came to 10 bases. CDR3 sequence reads: CATSRAFGEQFF. For the CDR3, the DNA is TGTGCCACCAGCAGGGCTTTTGGGGAGCAGTTCTTC.

This rearrangement joins TRBV7-9 to TRBJ2-1; TRBD1 aligns across 8 bases. The V and J ends lost 1 base and 5 bases, in that order; junction bases with no gene match: 4. The CDR3 is 15 amino acids. Germline-derived CDR1 and CDR2 are SEHNR and FQNEAQ (reference sequence). The DNA for the CDR3 is TGTGCCAGCAGCTTAGTCAGGGGGCTCAACAATGAGCAGTTCTTC. It translates to CASSLVRGLNNEQFF.

CDR3 DNA sequence: TGCAGTGTGATGGCGGGGGGGCCGAGGGGGTACAATGAGCAGTACTTC. This gives the protein CSVMAGGPRGYNEQYF. The V call is TRBV20-1, the J call TRBJ2-1, with 9 bases that match TRBD2. The J call is in doubt because the DNA end fits TRBJ2-7 better. This CDR3 is built from 16 residues. The germline CDR1 and CDR2 sequences are DFQATT and SNEGSKA (reference sequence).

The chain uses TRBV7-2 and TRBJ2-3, with 8 bases aligning to TRBD2. There are 16 residues in the CDR3. CDR1 is SGHTA, CDR2 FQGNSA, per germline. V was clipped by 5 bases and J by 2 bases; unmatched bases: 9. CDR3 residues: CASSTASGGSTDTQYF. As DNA, the CDR3 is TGTGCCAGCAGCACAGCAAGCGGGGGATCCACAGATACGCAGTATTTT. Full variable domain (outside the CDR3, taken from reference TRBV7-2 and TRBJ2-3): GAGVSQSPSNKVTEKGKDVELRCDPISGHTALYWYRQSLGQGLEFLIYFQGNSAPDKSGLPSDRFSAERTGGSVSTLTIQRTQQEDSAVYLCASSTASGGSTDTQYFGPGTRLTVL.

The rearrangement links TRBV7-2 to TRBJ2-4; tentatively, D is TRBD1 or TRBD2 (5 bases each). The last part of the DNA fits TRBJ2-7 better; the J call may be wrong. The germline CDR1 and CDR2 sequences are SGHTA and FQGNSA. This CDR3 spans 15 amino acids. CDR3 protein: CASSLAPSVGDEQYF. CDR3 DNA sequence: TGTGCCAGCAGCTTAGCCCCGAGTGTGGGGGACGAGCAGTACTTC.